The 6 T cell receptor beta chains below were found in one sample sequenced in a study of blood T cell repertoires in COVID-19. Assay used: immunoSEQ multiplex PCR; TCRdb lists only in-frame clones, some missing. The table records about 120,000 clones, roughly 80% of them present only once. The sequenced material came from peripheral blood. The receptors were gathered from a human donor in a cohort sampled during active COVID-19.

The chain employs TRBV25-1 and TRBJ2-3; no firm D call. CDR1 is MGHDK, CDR2 SYGVNS, per germline. The V gene lost 4 bases and the J gene lost 8 bases, with 4 bases spanning the gap. The CDR3 is made up of 10 amino acids. The CDR3 reads CASSASTQYF. Written as DNA, the CDR3 is TGTGCCAGCAGTGCTTCTACGCAGTATTTT.

The J gene is TRBJ1-6, the V gene TRBV7-9; 8 nucleotides align to TRBD1. Per germline, CDR1 SEHNR and CDR2 FQNEAQ (reference sequence). The CDR3 spans 14 residues. Trimming cost V 5 bases and J 8 bases; bases outside gene matches: 5. CDR3 residues: CASSPQGADSPLHF. CDR3 sequence (DNA): TGTGCCAGCAGCCCCCAGGGGGCGGATTCACCCCTCCACTTT.

This clone was seen just once. The chain has TRBV19 and TRBJ2-7; possibly TRBD1 for D (6 bases). The CDR3 spans 13 residues. Germline V gene data show CDR1 as LNHDA and CDR2 as SQIVND (reference sequence). The germline V and J ends were trimmed by 5 bases and 5 bases, with 13 bases remaining between them. As DNA, the CDR3 is TGTGCCAGTAGTTTCTCACAGGGTCACGAGCAGTACTTC. Its translation: CASSFSQGHEQYF.

This chain uses TRBV5-5 with TRBJ2-7; D is possibly TRBD2 (5 bases). Germline V gene lookup returns CDR1 SGHKS and CDR2 YYEKEE (reference sequence). This CDR3 region has 15 residues. Trimming stripped 0 bases from V and 2 bases from J, with 12 bases between. CDR3 coding DNA: TGTGCCAGCAGCTTGGGCCCCCCCGGGACCTACGAGCAGTACTTC. It yields the protein CASSLGPPGTYEQYF.

The CDR3 loop reads CASSVRTGGNSPLHF. Written as DNA, the CDR3 is TGTGCCAGCAGCGTTAGGACAGGGGGCAATTCACCCCTCCACTTT. The chain links TRBV5-4 to TRBJ1-6; 11 bases line up with TRBD1. Germline V lookup: CDR1 SGHNT, CDR2 YYREEE (reference sequence). This CDR3 comprises 15 residues. V shed 4 bases and J 7 bases; nucleotides not matched to a gene: 4.

V gene TRBV28 combines with J gene TRBJ1-3; D is possibly TRBD1 (6 bases). This CDR3 comprises 16 residues. V lost 4 bases to trimming and J lost 3 bases, with 16 bases between them. CDR1 MDHEN and CDR2 SYDVKM come from the germline V gene. The CDR3 region is CASSSLSGTLGNTIYF. DNA of the CDR3: TGTGCCAGCAGTTCCCTTAGCGGGACACTTGGAAACACCATATATTTT.